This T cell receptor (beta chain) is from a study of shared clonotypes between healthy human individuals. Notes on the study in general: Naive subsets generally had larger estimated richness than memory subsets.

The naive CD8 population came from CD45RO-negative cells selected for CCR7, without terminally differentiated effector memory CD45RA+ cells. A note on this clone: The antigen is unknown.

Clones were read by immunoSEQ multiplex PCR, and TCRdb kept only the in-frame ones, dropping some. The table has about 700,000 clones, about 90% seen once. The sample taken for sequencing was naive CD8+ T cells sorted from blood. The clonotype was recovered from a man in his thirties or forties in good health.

CDR3 DNA: TGTGCCAGCAGTGAACGCGGGGCCCCACTTGGCCAGCCCCAGCATTTT. As protein: CASSERGAPLGQPQHF. V gene TRBV2 combines with J gene TRBJ1-5, with a weak D call TRBD1 (5 bases). The CDR3 runs 16 residues. Between the trimmed V and J ends, which lost 2 bases and 7 bases, there was a span of 18 bases. Per germline, CDR1 SNHLY and CDR2 FYNNEI.